Below, 32 T cell receptor beta chains from the same sample are listed, as sequenced in a study of blood T cell repertoires in COVID-19. This table comes from immunoSEQ multiplex PCR, and its TCRdb copy is limited to in-frame clones, with some not included. The table shows fewer than 350,000 clones, with around 88% occurring only once. The material sequenced was PBMCs or T cells enriched from blood (not recorded which). Receptors were obtained from a woman aged 40 to 50 who had recovered from COVID-19.

The V gene is TRBV27, the J gene TRBJ2-1; unclear D gene. CDR3 size: 13 residues. Trimming took 5 bases from V and 4 from J, leaving 9 bases between them. CDR1 and CDR2 (germline): MNHEY, SMNVEV (reference sequence). CDR3 sequence (DNA): TGTGCCAGCAGTGCCCACAGTTACAATGAGCAGTTCTTC. It yields the protein CASSAHSYNEQFF.

The chain links TRBV5-8 to TRBJ1-4; 10 bases line up with TRBD1. Per the germline V gene, CDR1 is SGHTS and CDR2 is YDEGEE. The V and J ends lost 6 bases and 8 bases, in that order; junction bases with no gene match: 7. This CDR3 is built from 14 residues. The DNA for the CDR3 is TGTGCCAGCACCCCGACAGGGGGCGAAGAAAAACTGTTTTTT. Protein sequence: CASTPTGGEEKLFF.

This clone appeared a single time. The chain carries TRBV5-1 and TRBJ2-5; 7 nucleotides match TRBD1. Germline V gene lookup returns CDR1 SGHRS and CDR2 YFSETQ. The CDR3 has 15 amino acids. J gave up 5 bases and V 0 bases, and 7 bases lay outside the gene matches. The CDR3 DNA is TGCGCCAGCAGCTTGGGGGCCCAAGGGGGCGAGACCCAGTACTTC. Translation gives CASSLGAQGGETQYF.

The chain employs TRBV5-4 and TRBJ2-2; TRBD1 matches 9 bases. Germline values: CDR1 SGHNT, CDR2 YYREEE (reference sequence). The CDR3 contains 14 residues. The ends lost 4 bases at V and 6 bases at J; junction bases unmatched: 4. The CDR3 loop reads CASSRDRAAGELFF. DNA of the CDR3: TGTGCCAGCAGCCGGGACAGGGCGGCCGGGGAGCTGTTTTTT.

This clone is a singleton in its sample. The chain joins TRBV19 to TRBJ2-3; 7 positions match TRBD1. J was trimmed by 2 bases and V by 1 base; bases with no gene match: 3. The CDR3 runs 15 residues. Germline V CDR1 and CDR2: LNHDA, SQIVND (reference sequence). CDR3 sequence reads: CASSIGDRSTDTQYF. CDR3 nucleotide sequence: TGTGCCAGTAGTATAGGGGACAGATCCACAGATACGCAGTATTTT.

The chain uses TRBV20-1 and TRBJ1-5; tentatively, D is TRBD1 (5 bases). Per germline, CDR1 DFQATT and CDR2 SNEGSKA (reference sequence). The germline V and J ends were trimmed by 7 bases and 6 bases, with 7 bases remaining between them. The CDR3 sequence is 10 residues long. CDR3: CSVGGQPQHF. Here the CDR3 DNA reads TGCAGTGTCGGGGGTCAGCCCCAGCATTTT.

The chain uses TRBV28 and TRBJ2-7; no reliable D call. The V gene's germline CDR1 is MDHEN and CDR2 SYDVKM. V lost 6 bases and J lost 6, with 12 bases in between. CDR3 size: 12 residues. CDR3: CASSTTPPEQYF. The CDR3 nucleotides read TGTGCCAGCAGCACCACACCCCCCGAGCAGTACTTC.

The rearrangement joins TRBV6-5 to TRBJ1-6; 7 bases agree with TRBD1. The J segment lost 5 bases and the V segment lost 5 bases, leaving 6 bases of the junction unmatched. This CDR3 is 15 amino acids long. Germline V lookup: CDR1 MNHEY, CDR2 SVGAGI. CDR3 sequence reads: CASSPTGVNNSPLHF. In DNA form, the CDR3 reads TGTGCCAGCAGTCCTACAGGGGTCAATAATTCACCCCTCCACTTT.

This clone was recorded once. J is TRBJ1-1 and V is TRBV4-3; 9 positions agree with TRBD1. V was clipped by 3 bases and J by 9 bases; unmatched bases: 5. This CDR3 region has 13 residues. Per germline, CDR1 LGHNA and CDR2 YSLEER. CDR3 DNA: TGCGCCAGCAGCCATACAGACAGGGGGAAAGCTTTCTTT. Encoded protein: CASSHTDRGKAFF.

The chain uses TRBV7-2 and TRBJ2-7; no clear D gene. The V end was cut by 1 base, the J end by 6 bases, with 13 bases between. Germline-derived CDR1 and CDR2 are SGHTA and FQGNSA. This CDR3 is built from 14 residues. In DNA form, the CDR3 reads TGTGCCAGCAGCTTAGGTCTGCACGCGGTCGAGCAGTACTTC. This gives the protein CASSLGLHAVEQYF. The full variable domain, rest sourced from reference TRBV7-2 and TRBJ2-7, is GAGVSQSPSNKVTEKGKDVELRCDPISGHTALYWYRQSLGQGLEFLIYFQGNSAPDKSGLPSDRFSAERTGGSVSTLTIQRTQQEDSAVYLCASSLGLHAVEQYFGPGTRLTVT.

The chain is built from TRBV27 and TRBJ1-2; tentatively, D is TRBD1 (5 bases). V lost 0 bases, J lost 3 bases, and 11 bases lay in between. Germline CDR1 MNHEY, CDR2 SMNVEV (reference sequence). The CDR3 totals 15 residues. CDR3 in DNA: TGTGCCAGCAGTTTATCGATTGGACACCACTATGGCTACACCTTC. Its protein is CASSLSIGHHYGYTF.

The V call is TRBV1, the J call TRBJ2-1; TRBD2, the table's D call, lacks a check against the DNA. TRBV1 is described as a pseudogene. CDR3 size: 23 residues. DNA for the CDR3: TGCACCAGCAGCCAAGCTGCTGGGTTGTCCTTGCGAGGAGCGGGATGCTCCTACAATGAGCAGTTCTTC. Translated: CTSSQAAGLSLRGAGCSYNEQFF.

The chain links TRBV30 to TRBJ2-2, with 9 nucleotides matching TRBD1. The CDR3 has 16 residues. CDR1 GTSNPN and CDR2 SVGIG come from the germline V gene (reference sequence). Trimming at V came to 4 bases and at J to 6 bases, leaving 12 bases not matched to a gene. DNA of the CDR3: TGTGCCTGGATTCTACCGGACAGGGGAGCCTCCGGGGAGCTGTTTTTT. It yields the protein CAWILPDRGASGELFF.

This clone was observed a handful of times. This rearrangement joins TRBV27 to TRBJ2-7; 9 bases match TRBD2. This CDR3 spans 13 amino acids. The germline V gene encodes CDR1 MNHEY and CDR2 SMNVEV (reference sequence). V dropped 6 bases and J dropped 2; count of bases not matched to a gene: 2. The CDR3 nucleotides read TGTGCCAGCAGGCCTAGCGGGACCTACGAGCAGTACTTC. It encodes CASRPSGTYEQYF.

The chain employs TRBV3-1 (or the pseudogene TRBV3-2) and TRBJ1-2; tentatively, D is TRBD1 (6 bases). The CDR3 extends over 13 amino acids. The V and J ends lost 1 base and 8 bases respectively, with 11 bases between them. Germline CDR1 and CDR2: LGHDT and YNNKEL (reference sequence). CDR3 sequence (DNA): TGTGCCAGCAGCCAAGGGAACAGGGAGGGCTACACCTTC. This encodes CASSQGNREGYTF.

The genes are TRBV3-1 (or the pseudogene TRBV3-2) and TRBJ1-4; D call uncertain. V was cut by 3 bases and J by 0 bases, with 2 bases left in between. Germline CDR1 is LGHDT and CDR2 is YNNKEL (reference sequence). This CDR3 is built from 13 residues. This CDR3 is CASSHATNEKLFF. The CDR3 DNA follows: TGTGCCAGCAGCCACGCAACTAATGAAAAACTGTTTTTT.

The chain is built from TRBV27 and TRBJ2-1, with a possible D match to TRBD1 (5 bases). Germline CDR1 MNHEY, CDR2 SMNVEV (reference sequence). The V and J ends lost 6 bases and 8 bases respectively, with 23 bases between them. The CDR3 is 16 residues long. This CDR3 is CASRGRASLKVDEQFF. Here the CDR3 DNA reads TGTGCCAGCAGGGGGCGCGCTTCACTAAAAGTCGATGAGCAGTTCTTC.

This chain connects TRBV4-1 to TRBJ1-1; D remains unclear. Trimming removed 1 base at V and 0 bases at J, with 9 bases between. CDR3 length: 15 residues. Germline values: CDR1 MGHRA, CDR2 YSYEKL. CDR3 amino acids: CASSQGNSMNTEAFF. The CDR3 nucleotides are TGCGCCAGCAGCCAAGGAAACAGCATGAACACTGAAGCTTTCTTT.

The CDR3 coding sequence is TGTGCCAGCAGTACGGGGGGAGAGGGGAGCACAGATACGCAGTATTTT. This encodes CASSTGGEGSTDTQYF. The chain uses TRBV28 and TRBJ2-3; 7 nucleotides align to TRBD2. The CDR3 covers 16 residues. CDR1 is MDHEN, CDR2 SYDVKM, per germline. The V and J ends lost 5 bases and 0 bases, in that order; junction bases with no gene match: 8.

This clone was counted a single time. The chain recombines TRBV28 with TRBJ1-1, with unresolved D. Germline lookup yields CDR1 MDHEN and CDR2 SYDVKM. V was trimmed by 2 bases and J by 7 bases, leaving 8 bases between them. The CDR3 covers 12 residues. CDR3 protein: CASSLEGIEAFF. CDR3 DNA: TGTGCCAGCAGTTTAGAGGGAATTGAAGCTTTCTTT.

This clone appeared a single time. The V and J genes are TRBV19 and TRBJ2-5, with 9 bases that match TRBD1. The CDR3 length is 13 residues. V lost 1 base to trimming and J lost 7 bases; unmatched junction nucleotides: 1. Looked up from germline, CDR1 is LNHDA and CDR2 is SQIVND (reference sequence). In nucleotides, the CDR3 is TGTGCCAGTAGTATAGGACAGGGGGGGACCCAGTACTTC. It codes for CASSIGQGGTQYF.

The V call is TRBV2, the J call TRBJ2-7; TRBD1 might be the D (5 bases). The ends were cut back, 6 bases at V and 2 bases at J, with 17 bases in the middle. In germline, CDR1 is SNHLY, CDR2 FYNNEI. The CDR3 runs 15 residues. The CDR3 is CASSVQGPLTYEQYF. The DNA of the CDR3 is TGTGCCAGCAGCGTTCAGGGTCCTCTAACCTACGAGCAGTACTTC.

This chain links TRBV21-1 with TRBJ2-3; the table names TRBD1, a call not compared with the DNA. TRBV21-1 is listed as a pseudogene. This CDR3 region has 16 residues. CDR3 residues: CASINPSWPSTDTQYF. In DNA form, the CDR3 reads TGTGCCAGCATCAACCCTTCCTGGCCTAGCACAGATACGCAGTATTTT.

J is TRBJ2-5 and V is TRBV10-1; D may be TRBD2 (5 bases). Trimming stripped 6 bases from V and 1 base from J, with 9 bases between. This CDR3 has 13 amino acids. The V gene's germline CDR1 is WNHNN and CDR2 SYGVQD (reference sequence). CDR3 nucleotide sequence: TGCGCCAGCAGAAGGAGGCCCCAAGAGACCCAGTACTTC. Protein product: CASRRRPQETQYF.

This chain links TRBV13 with TRBJ2-1; 7 bases align to TRBD2. CDR1 and CDR2 from the germline V gene are PRHDT and FYEKMQ (reference sequence). V was pared by 4 bases and J by 0 bases, with 3 bases of the junction left unmatched. The CDR3 totals 15 residues. The CDR3: CASSSAGRSYNEQFF. The CDR3 region has the DNA TGTGCCAGCAGCTCAGCGGGACGCTCCTACAATGAGCAGTTCTTC. The variable domain in full, with the rest retrieved from reference TRBV13 and TRBJ2-1, is AAGVIQSPRHLIKEKRETATLKCYPIPRHDTVYWYQQGPGQDPQFLISFYEKMQSDKGSIPDRFSAQQFSDYHSELNMSSLELGDSALYFCASSSAGRSYNEQFFGPGTRLTVL.

This clone was observed once. The CDR3 is CASSQFAGLGETQYF. Here the CDR3 DNA reads TGCGCCAGCAGCCAATTCGCGGGGCTCGGGGAGACCCAGTACTTC. V and J are TRBV4-3 and TRBJ2-5; D is possibly TRBD2 (6 bases). Trimming stripped 2 bases from V and 5 bases from J, with 15 bases between. From germline, CDR1 is LGHNA and CDR2 YSLEER. This CDR3 is 15 amino acids long.

The V call is TRBV19, the J call TRBJ2-1; 12 bases map to TRBD2. The J segment lost 6 bases and the V segment lost 5 bases, leaving 14 bases of the junction unmatched. The CDR3 loop spans 18 amino acids. From germline, CDR1 is LNHDA and CDR2 SQIVND (reference sequence). The DNA for the CDR3 is TGTGCCAGTAGTTCCTGGACTAGCGGGACGACCCTTGGCAATGAGCAGTTCTTC. It yields the protein CASSSWTSGTTLGNEQFF.

The CDR3 DNA reads TGTGCCAGTAGTTCCCCCCCCGGAGGGAGTTACGAGCAGTACTTC. Translation gives CASSSPPGGSYEQYF. V and J are TRBV19 and TRBJ2-7; maybe TRBD2 (6 bases). The CDR3 runs to 15 residues. Per the germline V gene, CDR1 is LNHDA and CDR2 is SQIVND (reference sequence). V dropped 5 bases and J dropped 4 bases, with 18 bases sitting between them.

The chain is built from TRBV30 and TRBJ2-2; 11 nucleotides match TRBD1. CDR3 length equals 15 residues. Trimming at V came to 3 bases and at J to 5 bases, leaving 5 bases not matched to a gene. Germline CDR1 GTSNPN, CDR2 SVGIG (reference sequence). CDR3 protein: CAWRKRDRGTGELFF. The CDR3 DNA is TGTGCCTGGAGAAAACGGGACAGGGGGACCGGGGAGCTGTTTTTT.

This chain connects TRBV6-5 to TRBJ1-4; TRBD1 aligns across 7 bases. CDR1 is MNHEY, CDR2 SVGAGI, per germline. CDR3 length equals 16 residues. The junction had 8 bases not matched to a gene; V was cut back by 2 bases and J by 5 bases. The CDR3 nucleotides are TGTGCCAGCAGTTACCACGGGACAGTTAAGAATGAAAAACTGTTTTTT. Translation: CASSYHGTVKNEKLFF.

The rearrangement uses TRBV5-1 and TRBJ2-1; D is perhaps TRBD2 (6 bases). The germline gives CDR1 SGHRS, CDR2 YFSETQ. The CDR3 is 12 amino acids. The V end was cut by 4 bases, the J end by 10 bases, with 12 bases between. The chain's CDR3 is CASSHEAGEQFF. CDR3 sequence (DNA): TGCGCCAGCAGCCATGAGGCGGGGGAGCAGTTCTTC.

J is TRBJ1-2 and V is TRBV4-1, with D hard to call. The V end was cut by 4 bases, the J end by 3 bases, with 12 bases between. The CDR3 runs to 14 residues. In germline, CDR1 is MGHRA, CDR2 YSYEKL. CDR3 sequence: CASSRTPGDYGYTF. The DNA of the CDR3 is TGCGCCAGCAGCCGTACACCAGGCGACTATGGCTACACCTTC.